These T cell receptor beta chains were read from a single sample in a study of cytomegalovirus exposure and HLA in healthy donors. The table came from immunoSEQ multiplex PCR; TCRdb's copy has only in-frame clones and leaves some out. The sample shows 100,000 to 150,000 clones, under 90% of them seen only once. The material sequenced was PBMCs. All receptors come from a woman younger than 35 in good health and CMV-seronegative. Each CDR3 is given with its conserved first and last residue. The order of the fields is V gene, clone size, D gene, J gene, CDR3 protein, CDR3 DNA. D genes are given only for firm matches. Clone size is given for some rows only: seen once, a few or many times, or a class if the clone is expanded.

v_gene: TRBV7-9; abundance: .; d_gene: TRBD2; j_gene: TRBJ2-7; CDR3aa: CASSLESASGTSASYEQYF; CDR3nt: TGTGCCAGCAGCTTGGAATCGGCTAGCGGGACTTCCGCCTCCTACGAGCAGTACTTC
v_gene: TRBV7-6; abundance: .; d_gene: .; j_gene: TRBJ2-7; CDR3aa: CASSPFRAYEQYF; CDR3nt: TGTGCCAGCAGCCCCTTCAGGGCCTACGAGCAGTACTTC
v_gene: TRBV25-1; abundance: .; d_gene: .; j_gene: TRBJ2-7; CDR3aa: CASSEFNEAHF; CDR3nt: TGTGCCAGCAGTGAATTTAATGAGGCGCACTTC
v_gene: TRBV5-1; abundance: .; d_gene: TRBD1; j_gene: TRBJ2-2; CDR3aa: CASRTGFSGELFF; CDR3nt: TGCGCCAGCAGGACAGGGTTTAGCGGGGAGCTGTTTTTT
v_gene: TRBV19; abundance: .; d_gene: TRBD1; j_gene: TRBJ2-1; CDR3aa: CASSATGGRYEQFF; CDR3nt: TGTGCCAGTAGTGCGACAGGGGGGAGGTATGAGCAGTTCTTC
v_gene: TRBV21-1; abundance: few; d_gene: .; j_gene: TRBJ2-5; CDR3aa: CASSQAKGTSGTQYF; CDR3nt: TGTGCCAGCAGCCAAGCGAAGGGGACTAGCGGGACCCAGTACTTC
v_gene: TRBV7-9; abundance: .; d_gene: TRBD1; j_gene: TRBJ1-1; CDR3aa: CASSPWTGLDTEAFF; CDR3nt: TGTGCCAGCAGCCCATGGACAGGGCTTGACACTGAAGCTTTCTTT
v_gene: TRBV5-1; abundance: once; d_gene: TRBD1; j_gene: TRBJ2-1; CDR3aa: CASSNGGTGRNEQFF; CDR3nt: TGCGCCAGCAGCAACGGCGGGACAGGGAGGAATGAGCAGTTCTTC
v_gene: TRBV7-9; abundance: .; d_gene: TRBD1; j_gene: TRBJ2-7; CDR3aa: CASSLSLVGRGHQSYEQYF; CDR3nt: TGTGCCAGCAGCTTATCTTTAGTCGGCAGGGGGCATCAGTCCTACGAGCAGTACTTC
v_gene: TRBV6-5; abundance: .; d_gene: .; j_gene: TRBJ2-7; CDR3aa: CASSYSRYEQYF; CDR3nt: TGTGCCAGCAGTTACTCTCGCTACGAGCAGTACTTC
v_gene: TRBV13; abundance: .; d_gene: .; j_gene: TRBJ1-1; CDR3aa: CASSTRQAKNTEAFF; CDR3nt: TGTGCCAGCAGCACCAGACAGGCCAAGAACACTGAAGCTTTCTTT
v_gene: TRBV30; abundance: .; d_gene: .; j_gene: TRBJ2-1; CDR3aa: CAWSLGTGNNEQFF; CDR3nt: TGTGCCTGGAGTTTAGGGACTGGAAACAATGAGCAGTTCTTC
v_gene: TRBV4-2; abundance: .; d_gene: TRBD1; j_gene: TRBJ2-2; CDR3aa: CASSSQRGQIVGELFF; CDR3nt: TGTGCCAGCAGCTCCCAACGGGGACAGATTGTTGGGGAGCTGTTTTTT
v_gene: TRBV11-2; abundance: .; d_gene: TRBD1; j_gene: TRBJ2-7; CDR3aa: CASTAGTGVYEQYF; CDR3nt: TGTGCCAGCACCGCAGGGACAGGGGTCTACGAGCAGTACTTC
v_gene: TRBV7-9; abundance: .; d_gene: TRBD1; j_gene: TRBJ1-3; CDR3aa: CASSLWKGTANPSGNTIYF; CDR3nt: TGTGCCAGCAGCCTATGGAAAGGGACAGCCAATCCCTCTGGAAACACCATATATTTT
v_gene: TRBV27; abundance: .; d_gene: .; j_gene: TRBJ2-7; CDR3aa: CASSSIGGAYEQYF; CDR3nt: TGTGCCAGCAGTTCCATCGGCGGCGCCTACGAGCAGTACTTC
v_gene: TRBV19; abundance: few; d_gene: .; j_gene: TRBJ1-4; CDR3aa: CASSGGEGEKLFF; CDR3nt: TGTGCCAGTAGTGGGGGGGAAGGTGAAAAACTGTTTTTT
v_gene: TRBV5-1; abundance: .; d_gene: .; j_gene: TRBJ1-5; CDR3aa: CASSLFSYSNQPQHF; CDR3nt: TGCGCCAGCAGCTTGTTTAGTTATAGCAATCAGCCCCAGCATTTT
v_gene: TRBV2; abundance: few; d_gene: TRBD1; j_gene: TRBJ1-2; CDR3aa: CASRSGTDYGYTF; CDR3nt: TGTGCCAGCAGATCCGGGACAGACTATGGCTACACCTTC
v_gene: TRBV18; abundance: .; d_gene: TRBD2; j_gene: TRBJ2-5; CDR3aa: CASSRAGDVGETQYF; CDR3nt: TGTGCCAGCTCACGAGCGGGAGATGTGGGAGAGACCCAGTACTTC
v_gene: TRBV4-1; abundance: .; d_gene: TRBD2; j_gene: TRBJ2-5; CDR3aa: CASSQDASGRQETQYF; CDR3nt: TGCGCCAGCAGCCAAGATGCTAGCGGGAGGCAAGAGACCCAGTACTTC
v_gene: TRBV7-6; abundance: .; d_gene: TRBD1; j_gene: TRBJ1-4; CDR3aa: CASSSLNLGQGTNEKLFF; CDR3nt: TGTGCCAGCAGCTCTCTAAATCTCGGACAGGGAACTAATGAAAAACTGTTTTTT
v_gene: TRBV5-5; abundance: few; d_gene: .; j_gene: TRBJ2-7; CDR3aa: CASSIGGGGNTYEQYF; CDR3nt: TGTGCCAGCAGCATAGGGGGAGGGGGAAACACCTACGAGCAGTACTTC
v_gene: TRBV11-3; abundance: once; d_gene: TRBD1; j_gene: TRBJ2-1; CDR3aa: CASSLALGQKDEQFF; CDR3nt: TGTGCCAGCAGCTTAGCTCTGGGACAGAAAGATGAGCAGTTCTTC
v_gene: TRBV4-1; abundance: .; d_gene: TRBD1; j_gene: TRBJ2-7; CDR3aa: CASSWGQGASYEQYF; CDR3nt: TGCGCCAGCAGCTGGGGACAGGGAGCCTCCTACGAGCAGTACTTC
v_gene: TRBV27; abundance: .; d_gene: TRBD2; j_gene: TRBJ2-7; CDR3aa: CASRAGASYEQYF; CDR3nt: TGTGCCAGCCGAGCGGGAGCCTCCTACGAGCAGTACTTC
v_gene: TRBV13; abundance: .; d_gene: .; j_gene: TRBJ2-1; CDR3aa: CASSSGTIFLGGQFF; CDR3nt: TGTGCCAGCAGCTCGGGGACAATTTTCTTAGGTGGGCAGTTCTTC
v_gene: TRBV28; abundance: .; d_gene: .; j_gene: TRBJ2-7; CDR3aa: CASSPFGGGSYEQYF; CDR3nt: TGTGCCAGCAGTCCCTTTGGGGGCGGGTCCTACGAGCAGTACTTC
v_gene: TRBV7-3; abundance: .; d_gene: TRBD2; j_gene: TRBJ2-7; CDR3aa: CASSLLAGGPYEQYF; CDR3nt: TGTGCCAGCAGCTTACTAGCGGGAGGGCCCTACGAGCAGTACTTC
v_gene: TRBV15; abundance: .; d_gene: .; j_gene: TRBJ2-1; CDR3aa: CATSRDLRGGTYNEQFF; CDR3nt: TGTGCCACCAGCAGAGATCTTAGGGGCGGCACCTACAATGAGCAGTTCTTC
v_gene: TRBV5-5; abundance: .; d_gene: TRBD1; j_gene: TRBJ2-3; CDR3aa: CASSWETGTGPLDTQYF; CDR3nt: TGTGCCAGCAGCTGGGAAACCGGGACAGGCCCTCTAGATACGCAGTATTTT
v_gene: TRBV6-1; abundance: .; d_gene: .; j_gene: TRBJ2-7; CDR3aa: CASSEVLGPDEQYF; CDR3nt: TGTGCCAGCAGTGAAGTCTTGGGGCCGGACGAGCAGTACTTC
v_gene: TRBV2; abundance: .; d_gene: .; j_gene: TRBJ2-1; CDR3aa: CASSDSRLGNEQFF; CDR3nt: TGTGCCAGCAGTGACTCCCGTCTCGGCAATGAGCAGTTCTTC
v_gene: TRBV6-1; abundance: .; d_gene: .; j_gene: TRBJ1-2; CDR3aa: CASTPGGTLDYTF; CDR3nt: TGTGCCAGCACCCCTGGGGGGACCCTCGACTACACCTTC
v_gene: TRBV7-9; abundance: .; d_gene: .; j_gene: TRBJ1-2; CDR3aa: CASSLTGNGYTF; CDR3nt: TGTGCCAGCAGCTTAACGGGGAATGGCTACACCTTC
v_gene: TRBV7-9; abundance: .; d_gene: TRBD1; j_gene: TRBJ1-3; CDR3aa: CASSLKTGGQGNTIYF; CDR3nt: TGTGCCAGCAGCCTAAAGACAGGGGGTCAGGGAAACACCATATATTTT
v_gene: TRBV2; abundance: once; d_gene: TRBD2; j_gene: TRBJ2-1; CDR3aa: CASSELAGGEREQFF; CDR3nt: TGTGCCAGCAGTGAACTAGCGGGAGGGGAACGGGAGCAGTTCTTC
v_gene: TRBV30; abundance: .; d_gene: TRBD2; j_gene: TRBJ2-3; CDR3aa: CAWSVLAGVTGAQYF; CDR3nt: TGTGCCTGGAGTGTACTAGCGGGCGTTACGGGTGCGCAGTATTTT
v_gene: TRBV9; abundance: .; d_gene: TRBD2; j_gene: TRBJ2-1; CDR3aa: CASSGRTSGALSYNEQFF; CDR3nt: TGTGCCAGCAGCGGCAGGACTAGCGGGGCCCTCTCCTACAATGAGCAGTTCTTC
v_gene: TRBV2; abundance: .; d_gene: .; j_gene: TRBJ2-1; CDR3aa: CASPGEQTSYNEQFF; CDR3nt: TGTGCCAGCCCCGGGGAGCAGACCTCCTACAATGAGCAGTTCTTC
v_gene: TRBV4-1; abundance: once; d_gene: TRBD1; j_gene: TRBJ1-5; CDR3aa: CASSQTGVGQPQHF; CDR3nt: TGCGCCAGCAGCCAAACAGGGGTGGGACAGCCCCAGCATTTT
v_gene: TRBV9; abundance: .; d_gene: .; j_gene: TRBJ2-5; CDR3aa: CASSPGTAQETQYF; CDR3nt: TGTGCCAGCAGCCCTGGGACTGCACAAGAGACCCAGTACTTC
v_gene: TRBV4-1; abundance: .; d_gene: TRBD1; j_gene: TRBJ1-1; CDR3aa: CASSRQGGTEAFF; CDR3nt: TGCGCCAGCAGCCGACAGGGTGGCACTGAAGCTTTCTTT
v_gene: TRBV2; abundance: many; d_gene: TRBD2; j_gene: TRBJ2-7; CDR3aa: CASRPSYAGDSEQYF; CDR3nt: TGTGCCAGCAGACCGTCATACGCGGGAGATTCCGAGCAGTACTTC
v_gene: TRBV5-5; abundance: .; d_gene: TRBD1; j_gene: TRBJ1-2; CDR3aa: CASSSDRVIRRYGYTF; CDR3nt: TGTGCCAGCAGCTCCGACAGGGTGATAAGGAGGTATGGCTACACCTTC
v_gene: TRBV7-9; abundance: once; d_gene: TRBD1; j_gene: TRBJ2-1; CDR3aa: CASSGQGARATPYNEQFF; CDR3nt: TGTGCCAGCAGTGGACAGGGGGCACGTGCCACCCCCTACAATGAGCAGTTCTTC
v_gene: TRBV7-8; abundance: .; d_gene: .; j_gene: TRBJ2-2; CDR3aa: CASREGGTGELFF; CDR3nt: TGTGCCAGCAGGGAAGGGGGCACCGGGGAGCTGTTTTTT
v_gene: TRBV11-3; abundance: .; d_gene: .; j_gene: TRBJ1-3; CDR3aa: CASSLGSDIPGGNTIYF; CDR3nt: TGTGCCAGCAGCTTAGGATCTGATATACCGGGTGGAAACACCATATATTTT
v_gene: TRBV5-1; abundance: .; d_gene: .; j_gene: TRBJ1-1; CDR3aa: CASSPIEAFGTEAFF; CDR3nt: TGCGCCAGCAGCCCAATCGAAGCCTTCGGGACAGAAGCTTTCTTT
v_gene: TRBV4-2; abundance: .; d_gene: TRBD2; j_gene: TRBJ2-7; CDR3aa: CASSQTSGYEQYF; CDR3nt: TGTGCCAGCAGCCAGACTAGCGGGTACGAGCAGTACTTC
v_gene: TRBV4-2; abundance: once; d_gene: TRBD2; j_gene: TRBJ2-5; CDR3aa: CASSQDTGLAGVETQYF; CDR3nt: TGTGCCAGCAGCCAAGATACGGGACTAGCGGGAGTTGAGACCCAGTACTTC
v_gene: TRBV11-1; abundance: .; d_gene: TRBD1; j_gene: TRBJ2-1; CDR3aa: CASSFRQGYTDEQFF; CDR3nt: TGTGCCAGCAGCTTCAGACAGGGTTATACGGATGAGCAGTTCTTC
v_gene: TRBV6-1; abundance: .; d_gene: .; j_gene: TRBJ2-3; CDR3aa: CASRRGDTQYF; CDR3nt: TGTGCCAGCCGAAGGGGGGATACGCAGTATTTT
v_gene: TRBV6-6; abundance: .; d_gene: .; j_gene: TRBJ2-3; CDR3aa: CASIDKGHYTDTQYF; CDR3nt: TGTGCCAGCATCGATAAGGGACACTACACAGATACGCAGTATTTT
v_gene: TRBV7-2; abundance: .; d_gene: TRBD1; j_gene: TRBJ2-7; CDR3aa: CASSFGQGIDEQYF; CDR3nt: TGTGCCAGCAGCTTTGGACAGGGGATCGACGAGCAGTACTTC
v_gene: TRBV13; abundance: .; d_gene: TRBD2; j_gene: TRBJ2-3; CDR3aa: CASSSSIAGGPTDTQYF; CDR3nt: TGTGCCAGCAGCTCCAGTATAGCGGGAGGGCCCACAGATACGCAGTATTTT
v_gene: TRBV7-2; abundance: .; d_gene: .; j_gene: TRBJ2-1; CDR3aa: CASSLGADQYNEQFF; CDR3nt: TGTGCCAGCAGCTTAGGGGCCGACCAATACAATGAGCAGTTCTTC
v_gene: TRBV6-5; abundance: .; d_gene: .; j_gene: TRBJ2-7; CDR3aa: CASSLQRSSYEQYF; CDR3nt: TGTGCCAGCAGCCTCCAGCGGAGCTCCTACGAGCAGTACTTC